Listed below are T cell receptor beta chains from one sample, sequenced in a study of blood T cell repertoires in COVID-19. Assay used: immunoSEQ multiplex PCR; TCRdb lists only in-frame clones, some missing. The sample gives around 200,000 clones, less than 90% of which show up once; around 2.7% is in the top ten. Sequenced: PBMCs or T cells enriched from blood (not recorded which). These receptors all come from a woman aged 25 to 39 who had recovered from COVID-19. Both conserved end residues are part of each CDR3. The D gene is left open where the match is weak. Clone size, where shown, is once, few, many, or a class for clones that have expanded.

V	size	D	J	CDR3	DNA
TRBV7-9	.	.	TRBJ1-2	CASSLDPRQSNYGYTF	TGTGCCAGCAGCTTAGACCCGAGACAGTCTAACTATGGCTACACCTTC
TRBV3-1/TRBV3-2	.	TRBD2	TRBJ2-3	CASSQAGGTDTQYF	TGTGCCAGCAGCCAAGCGGGGGGGACAGATACGCAGTATTTT
TRBV2	.	.	TRBJ1-5	CASSGDTDNQPQHF	TGTGCCAGCAGCGGGGACACGGACAATCAGCCCCAGCATTTT
TRBV21-1	once	.	TRBJ1-2	CAVRGVDPYGYTF	TGTGCCGTACGGGGAGTCGACCCCTATGGCTACACCTTC
TRBV4-2	.	TRBD2	TRBJ2-1	CASSPTSGDYNEQFF	TGTGCCAGCAGCCCTACTAGCGGTGATTACAATGAGCAGTTCTTC
TRBV5-1	.	.	TRBJ1-3	CASSFGVGRLGNTIYF	TGCGCCAGCAGCTTCGGCGTGGGCAGGCTTGGAAACACCATATATTTT
TRBV5-6	.	TRBD1	TRBJ1-2	CASSLGTGNGYTF	TGTGCCAGCAGCCTCGGGACAGGGAATGGCTACACCTTC
TRBV7-3	.	TRBD1	TRBJ2-1	CASSLRTGSYNEQFF	TGTGCCAGCAGCTTAAGGACAGGATCCTACAATGAGCAGTTCTTC
TRBV9	.	.	TRBJ1-1	CASSVAVRETGKNTEAFF	TGTGCCAGCAGCGTAGCAGTTAGGGAGACGGGCAAGAACACTGAAGCTTTCTTT
TRBV5-1	.	.	TRBJ2-7	CASSLSGGGYEQYF	TGCGCCAGCAGCTTGTCAGGCGGAGGCTACGAGCAGTACTTC
TRBV19	.	.	TRBJ1-3	CASSSDGFAGNTIYF	TGTGCCAGTAGTTCTGACGGGTTCGCTGGAAACACCATATATTTT
TRBV11-3	once	.	TRBJ2-5	CASSLDQYGPQETQYF	TGTGCCAGCAGCTTAGATCAATACGGTCCCCAAGAGACCCAGTACTTC
TRBV5-1	.	.	TRBJ2-5	CASSLGTRQETQYF	TGCGCCAGCAGCTTGGGGACAAGGCAAGAGACCCAGTACTTC
TRBV7-9	.	TRBD1	TRBJ1-5	CASSPGQGKDQPQHF	TGTGCCAGCAGCCCAGGACAGGGCAAGGATCAGCCCCAGCATTTT
TRBV9	.	TRBD1	TRBJ2-4	CASSVEGTGKNIQYF	TGTGCCAGCAGCGTAGAAGGGACAGGGAAAAACATTCAGTACTTC
TRBV3-1/TRBV3-2	.	.	TRBJ1-1	CASSQDIGHPMRAFF	TGTGCCAGCAGCCAAGATATTGGGCACCCGATGAGAGCTTTCTTT
TRBV7-9	.	TRBD1	TRBJ1-1	CASSYRGNTEAFF	TGTGCCAGCAGCTACAGGGGAAACACTGAAGCTTTCTTT
TRBV7-2	.	TRBD2	TRBJ2-1	CASSRNPGLVSYNEQFF	TGTGCCAGCAGTCGCAACCCGGGACTAGTGTCCTACAATGAGCAGTTCTTC
TRBV4-3	.	TRBD1	TRBJ1-2	CASSPGQLRDYGYTF	TGCGCCAGCAGCCCGGGACAGCTCAGAGACTATGGCTACACCTTC